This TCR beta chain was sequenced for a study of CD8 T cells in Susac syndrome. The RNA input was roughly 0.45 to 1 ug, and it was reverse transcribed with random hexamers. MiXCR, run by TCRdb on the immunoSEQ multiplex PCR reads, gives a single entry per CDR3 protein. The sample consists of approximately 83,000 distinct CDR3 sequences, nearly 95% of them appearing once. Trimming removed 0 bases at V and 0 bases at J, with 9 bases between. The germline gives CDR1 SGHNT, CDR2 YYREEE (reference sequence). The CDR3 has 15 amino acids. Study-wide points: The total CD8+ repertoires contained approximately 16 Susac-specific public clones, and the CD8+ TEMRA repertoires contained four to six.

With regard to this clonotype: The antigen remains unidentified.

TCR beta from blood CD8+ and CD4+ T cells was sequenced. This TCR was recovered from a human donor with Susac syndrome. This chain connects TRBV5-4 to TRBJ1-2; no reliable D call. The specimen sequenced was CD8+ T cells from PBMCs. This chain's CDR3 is CASSLGSSTNYGYTF. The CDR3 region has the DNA TGTGCCAGCAGCTTGGGGTCCAGTACTAACTATGGCTACACCTTC.